The text below deals with one T cell receptor beta chain. No cognate antigen has been identified for it. No base-level quality is on record; no much larger clone is a single base apart. Library construction relied on PCR. The instrument given in TCRdb is NextSeq 500. The public reads were reanalyzed by TCRdb: fastp trimming at Q25, MiXCR alignment, in-frame beta chains only. CDR3 protein duplicates are merged, each entry listing the most common genes and DNA. This sample gives about 9,500 distinct CDR3 sequences in total; roughly 26% of them show up just once. Over 7% of the sample is in the top ten clones. These data belong to a study of immune characterization of retroperitoneal liposarcoma (dated by TCRdb to the late 2010s). CDR1 and CDR2 (SGHTA, FQGNSA) derive from the germline V gene. From cysteine to phenylalanine, the CDR3 is 16 amino acids long. The retained sequence is limited to the CDR3, 48 bases, with the frame set at the first base. V is trimmed back by 1 base and J by 10 bases, and the junction contains 13 bases that no gene match accounts for.

The specimen was tumor tissue. This sequence was found in a male donor with retroperitoneal liposarcoma. The chain is made from TRBV7-2 and TRBJ2-1; 7 central nucleotides agree with TRBD2. The encoded CDR3 is CASSLDGGSLKYEQFF. DNA sequence: TGTGCCAGCAGCTTAGACGGCGGGAGTCTCAAGTACGAGCAGTTCTTC.